A single sample is the source of the 9 T cell receptor beta chains below, sequenced in a study of read filtering for tumor transcriptome and immune sequencing. This library used 300 to 500 ng RNA and molecular barcoded adaptors spanning alpha/delta and beta/gamma chains. TCRdb itself ran the reads through MiXCR, one entry per CDR3 protein. This sample carries about 5,200 distinct CDR3 sequences, 20% of them seen once, and the ten largest clones take approximately 19%. Sequencing was done on a sample of a population of CD138-negative cells sorted from bone marrow. The receptors here all came from a donor aged 40 or over with multiple myeloma.

This clonotype was seen ten or more times. It may be a read error: a sequence one base away is much more abundant. This chain joins TRBV7-8 and TRBJ2-1, with D perhaps matching TRBD1 (7 bases). CDR1 SGHVS and CDR2 FQNEAQ come from the germline V gene. Trimming took off 8 bases at V and 3 bases at J, with 17 bases between the two ends. The CDR3 consists of 15 residues. As DNA, the CDR3 is TGTGCCAGCGGCCCAGGGGGGATTCTCTACAATGAGCAGTTCTTC. Translating gives CASGPGGILYNEQFF.

This clonotype showed up many times. The chain links TRBV7-9 to TRBJ2-7; TRBD2 aligns across 11 bases. Germline V CDR1 and CDR2: SEHNR, FQNEAQ (reference sequence). The CDR3 sequence is 14 residues long. The trim removed 4 bases at V and 2 bases at J, leaving 1 base unmatched. The CDR3 nucleotides are TGTGCCAGCAGCTCGACTAGCGGGACCTACGAGCAGTACTTC. Its translation: CASSSTSGTYEQYF.

A note on this clonotype: A far larger clone is just one base off, so this is likely a read error. J is TRBJ2-1 and V is TRBV12-3 or TRBV12-4; 9 nucleotides align to TRBD1. The CDR3 contains 15 residues. The CDR3 DNA is TGTGCCAGCAGTTTTCAACAGGGGGCGCGGAATGAGCAGCTCTTC. Residues: CASSFQQGARNEQLF.

There are many counts of this clonotype. The chain employs TRBV28 and TRBJ1-1, with a weak D call TRBD1 (5 bases). V was shortened by 6 bases and J by 1 base, with 12 bases between the two germline ends. The germline CDR1 and CDR2 sequences are MDHEN and SYDVKM. CDR3 length: 14 amino acids. The DNA for the CDR3 is TGTGCCAGCAGCCCGGGGCCGCCGAACACTGAAGCTTTCTTT. As protein: CASSPGPPNTEAFF.

By share, this clonotype ranks as medium-sized. V usage is TRBV6-5 and J usage is TRBJ2-2, with 8 bases aligning to TRBD2. The CDR3 is 13 amino acids. Looked up from germline, CDR1 is MNHEY and CDR2 is SVGAGI. V trimming: 7 bases; J trimming: 15 bases; junction bases outside the gene matches: 13. As DNA, the CDR3 is TGTGCCAGCACTCGGTCTAGCGGGTCTTGGTTGTTTTTT. Translation: CASTRSSGSWLFF.

This clonotype rates as medium-sized. The rearrangement joins TRBV29-1 to TRBJ2-7; the D is unclear. CDR3 length: 12 residues. V lost 0 bases and J lost 3, with 6 bases in between. The germline CDR1 and CDR2 sequences are SQVTM and ANQGSEA. The CDR3 coding sequence is TGCAGCGTTGAAGATAACAGCTACGAGCAGTACTTC. Amino acids: CSVEDNSYEQYF.

This clonotype is labeled as medium-sized. The chain joins TRBV5-6 to TRBJ1-1, with D possibly TRBD1 on 5 matching bases. The V and J ends lost 4 bases and 0 bases respectively, with 13 bases between them. Germline assignment: CDR1 SGHDT and CDR2 YYEEEE. The CDR3 is 15 residues long. The CDR3 DNA reads TGTGCCAGCAGCAGACCTCAGGGTATGAACACTGAAGCTTTCTTT. This gives the protein CASSRPQGMNTEAFF. The full variable domain, completed using reference TRBV5-6 and TRBJ1-1, is DAGVTQSPTHLIKTRGQQVTLRCSPKSGHDTVSWYQQALGQGPQFIFQYYEEEERQRGNFPDRFSGHQFPNYSSELNVNALLLGDSALYLCASSRPQGMNTEAFFGQGTRLTVV.

The V call is TRBV27, the J call TRBJ1-2; the match to TRBD1 covers 7 bases. Looked up from germline, CDR1 is MNHEY and CDR2 is SMNVEV (reference sequence). This CDR3 contains 15 residues. J gave up 8 bases and V 6 bases, and 15 bases lay outside the gene matches. CDR3 protein: CASRSTGSAVGGYTF. For the CDR3, the DNA is TGTGCCAGCAGATCGACAGGGTCGGCAGTAGGCGGCTACACCTTC.

Comments on this clonotype: One end of the junction is discordant with germline, which a read error may explain. The chain couples TRBV6-6 to TRBJ2-3; no firm D call. The CDR3 has 22 residues. Germline CDR1 MNHNY, CDR2 SVGAGI (reference sequence). The DNA of the CDR3 is TGCGCCTGCAGTTACGCTTCCGGGCCTAATACGGAGAGCGTTCCTTTCCCAGATACGCAGTATTTT. It codes for CACSYASGPNTESVPFPDTQYF.